Listed below are T cell receptor beta chains from one sample, sequenced in a study of CD8 T cells in Susac syndrome. Each CDR3 protein gets one entry after TCRdb re-called the immunoSEQ multiplex PCR reads with MiXCR. The sample has 170,000 or so distinct CDR3 sequences, around 94% seen once; the top ten hold 0.095% to 0.13%. Sequenced input: CD4+ T cells from PBMCs. The receptors derive from a human donor with Susac syndrome. CDR3s include the opening cysteine and the closing phenylalanine or tryptophan. The D gene is left open where the match is weak. Clone sizes are given selectively: once, few, many, or a class where the clone is expanded.

>TRBJ2-3|TRBV24-1|-|-
TGTGCCACCAGTGATGGCAGGGACGAGGGCACAGATACGCAGTATTTT
CATSDGRDEGTDTQYF
>TRBJ1-5|TRBV5-6|-|-
TGTGCCAGCAGCCCCTGGGGGGGCAATCAGCCCCAGCATTTT
CASSPWGGNQPQHF
>TRBJ2-3|TRBV20-1|-|-
TGCAGTGCTAGGATGATTGGGGAAGGCACAGATACGCAGTATTTT
CSARMIGEGTDTQYF
>TRBJ2-2|TRBV5-4|-|-
TGTGCCAGCAGCTTACCGGGACAGAACACCGGGGAGCTGTTTTTT
CASSLPGQNTGELFF
>TRBJ2-5|TRBV5-4|TRBD2|-
TGTGCCAGCAGACTGGGAGGGGAGGGAGAGACCCAGTACTTC
CASRLGGEGETQYF
>TRBJ2-7|TRBV29-1|TRBD1|-
TGCAGCGTTGATTTGCAGGGGGCCTACGAGCAGTACTTC
CSVDLQGAYEQYF
>TRBJ1-2|TRBV7-9|-|once
TGTGCCAGCACTCCAGGGGACTATGGCTACACCTTC
CASTPGDYGYTF
>TRBJ2-1|TRBV3-1|TRBD2|-
TGTGCCAGCAGCCAGGGGGGGACTCTAAACAATGAGCAGTTCTTC
CASSQGGTLNNEQFF
>TRBJ2-4|TRBV18|TRBD1|-
TGTGCCAGCTCACTTTCCCGGGACAGGGGAAACATTCAGTACTTC
CASSLSRDRGNIQYF
>TRBJ2-3|TRBV2|TRBD2|-
TGTGCCAGCAGTCGAGCGGGGGGCACAGATACGCAGTATTTT
CASSRAGGTDTQYF
>TRBJ2-5|TRBV3-1|-|-
TGTGCCAGCAGCCTTACCGCAGGGGGACTGAAGACCCAGTACTTC
CASSLTAGGLKTQYF
>TRBJ1-1|TRBV15|-|-
TGTGCCACCAGCACGAAGCTATTGGGCACTGAAGCTTTCTTT
CATSTKLLGTEAFF
>TRBJ1-2|TRBV7-9|TRBD1|once
TGTGCCAGCAGCTTAACAGGGGCAAAGGGCTACACCTTC
CASSLTGAKGYTF
>TRBJ2-2|TRBV25-1|-|-
TGTGCCAGCAGTGAACTCGATTCGAGCACCGGGGAGCTGTTTTTT
CASSELDSSTGELFF
>TRBJ1-1|TRBV4-3|-|-
TGCGCCAGCAGCCATGATTTGAACACTGAAGCTTTCTTT
CASSHDLNTEAFF
>TRBJ2-2|TRBV20-1|-|-
TGCAGTGCTAGAGATCCTAGAGGTGGGGGCACCGGGGAGCTGTTTTTT
CSARDPRGGGTGELFF